Listed below are T cell receptor beta chains from one sample, sequenced in a study of blood T cell repertoires in COVID-19. Profiling relied on immunoSEQ multiplex PCR, and the TCRdb table lists in-frame clones only, not all of them. The table has some 150,000 clones, around 83% seen once. The sample taken for sequencing was peripheral blood. The receptors come from a woman aged 55-70 years with COVID-19, enrolled during active disease. Each CDR3 is given with its conserved first and last residue. The D gene is left open where the match is weak. Size tells how often a clone was seen (once, few, many) or the class of an expanded clone, and some rows leave it out.

clone size | J gene | V gene | D gene | CDR3 DNA | CDR3 protein
- | TRBJ1-6 | TRBV7-3 | - | TGTGCCAGCAGCTTAATGGGCTTTAATTCACCCCTCCACTTT | CASSLMGFNSPLHF
- | TRBJ2-1 | TRBV19 | - | TGTGCCAGTAGTATGGTAGCGGCCTCCTACAATGAGCAGTTCTTC | CASSMVAASYNEQFF
- | TRBJ2-2 | TRBV3-1/TRBV3-2 | - | TGTGCCAGCAGCCTACTAGTACCCGGGGAGCTGTTTTTT | CASSLLVPGELFF
few | TRBJ2-1 | TRBV5-1 | TRBD2 | TGCGCCAGCAGCTTGGGGACTAGCGGGACCAATGAGCAGTTCTTC | CASSLGTSGTNEQFF
- | TRBJ1-1 | TRBV18 | - | TGTGCCAGCTCGGGGACACAGCGGGGCACTGAAGCTTTCTTT | CASSGTQRGTEAFF
once | TRBJ2-2 | TRBV11-1 | - | TGTGCCAGCAGCTTATTGGAGGGGAACACCGGGGAGCTGTTTTTT | CASSLLEGNTGELFF
- | TRBJ1-1 | TRBV19 | - | TGTGCCAGTAGTATTGGGGCAGGGAACACTGAAGCTTTCTTT | CASSIGAGNTEAFF
- | TRBJ2-3 | TRBV19 | TRBD2 | TGTGCCAGTAGTATAGTAGGGCAGGGAGGGTTTACTAGCACAGATACGCAGTATTTT | CASSIVGQGGFTSTDTQYF
- | TRBJ1-3 | TRBV4-1 | TRBD1 | TGCGCCAGCAGCCAAGATCGTGCAGGGGGGACCTTTGGAAACACCATATATTTT | CASSQDRAGGTFGNTIYF
once | TRBJ1-2 | TRBV10-3 | - | TGTGCCTTCAGGGGCGTCGGTGGCTACACCTTC | CAFRGVGGYTF
- | TRBJ1-1 | TRBV28 | TRBD1 | TGTGCCAGCAGGAACCCGGGACAGGGCCCGAACACTGAAGCTTTCTTT | CASRNPGQGPNTEAFF
once | TRBJ2-7 | TRBV7-2 | TRBD2 | TGTGCCAGCAGCTTAATAGCGGGAGGATCCGAGCAGTACTTC | CASSLIAGGSEQYF
- | TRBJ1-2 | TRBV28 | TRBD1 | TGTGCCAGCAGAGGGACAGGGTGGAACTATGGCTACACCTTC | CASRGTGWNYGYTF
- | TRBJ1-4 | TRBV5-6 | TRBD1 | TGTGCCAGCAGCTTATTTTCAGGGGGTCAGGAAAAACTGTTTTTT | CASSLFSGGQEKLFF
- | TRBJ2-3 | TRBV19 | TRBD2 | TGTGCCAGTAGCGTATCCCCTAGCGGGGGTAGCACAGATACGCAGTATTTT | CASSVSPSGGSTDTQYF
- | TRBJ1-2 | TRBV5-1 | - | TGCGCCAGCAGCCTAACGGAGGATGGCTACACCTTC | CASSLTEDGYTF
- | TRBJ2-7 | TRBV5-1 | TRBD2 | TGCGCCAGCAGCTCGGGAGGCTCATTGGACGAGCAGTACTTC | CASSSGGSLDEQYF
- | TRBJ1-4 | TRBV18 | TRBD1 | TGTGCCAGCTCACCGCCTACAGGGGTGACTAATGAAAAACTGTTTTTT | CASSPPTGVTNEKLFF
- | TRBJ2-2 | TRBV29-1 | TRBD2 | TGCAGCGCGTCGGGACTAGTAATGAACGGGGAGCTGTTTTTT | CSASGLVMNGELFF
- | TRBJ2-5 | TRBV9 | TRBD1 | TGTGCCAGCAGCGCGGACAGGGGCCCTCCTTGGGAGACCCAGTACTTC | CASSADRGPPWETQYF
once | TRBJ2-3 | TRBV5-1 | TRBD2 | TGCGCCAGCAGCTTAGCGGGGAGCGATACGCAGTATTTT | CASSLAGSDTQYF
- | TRBJ2-7 | TRBV9 | TRBD2 | TGTGCCAGCAGCGTAGGTACGGAGGGACTAGCCTACGAGCAGTACTTC | CASSVGTEGLAYEQYF
- | TRBJ2-2 | TRBV9 | TRBD2 | TGTGCCAGCAGCGTAGGCGGGGGGCGCAATACCGGGGAGCTGTTTTTT | CASSVGGGRNTGELFF
once | TRBJ1-5 | TRBV19 | TRBD1 | TGTGCCAGTACGGACAGGAATAGCAATCAGCCCCAGCATTTT | CASTDRNSNQPQHF
once | TRBJ2-1 | TRBV7-3 | TRBD2 | TGTGCCAGCAGCCCCTGGGAAGGGAGGGATGAGCAGTTCTTC | CASSPWEGRDEQFF
few | TRBJ2-1 | TRBV5-1 | TRBD1 | TGCGCCAGCAGCTTGGACAGGGGCGAGCAGTTCTTC | CASSLDRGEQFF
- | TRBJ1-4 | TRBV6-5 | - | TGTGCCAGCTATCAGGGGATAACCACTAATGAAAAACTGTTTTTT | CASYQGITTNEKLFF
once | TRBJ1-1 | TRBV19 | - | TGTGCCAGTAGTATCTTAGGGGTGAACACTGAAGCTTTCTTT | CASSILGVNTEAFF
- | TRBJ2-5 | TRBV5-1 | TRBD2 | TGCGCCAGCAGTAAGGGGTATCCCAGCGGGGGGCGCCGGGAGACCCAGTACTTC | CASSKGYPSGGRRETQYF
- | TRBJ2-1 | TRBV29-1 | - | TGCAGCGTTGAAAACCAGGGTGAGCAGTTCTTC | CSVENQGEQFF